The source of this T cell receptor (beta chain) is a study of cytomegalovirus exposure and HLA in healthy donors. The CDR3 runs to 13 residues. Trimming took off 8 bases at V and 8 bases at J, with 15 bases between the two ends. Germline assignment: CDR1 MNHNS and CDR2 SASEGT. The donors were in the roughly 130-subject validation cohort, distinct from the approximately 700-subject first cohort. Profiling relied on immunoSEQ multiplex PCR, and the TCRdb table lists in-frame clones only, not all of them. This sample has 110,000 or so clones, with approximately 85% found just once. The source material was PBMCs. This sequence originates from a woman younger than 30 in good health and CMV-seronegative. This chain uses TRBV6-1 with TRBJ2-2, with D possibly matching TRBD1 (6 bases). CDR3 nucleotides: TGTGCCAGCTTACCCGACAGGCTTGGGGAGCTGTTTTTT. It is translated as CASLPDRLGELFF.